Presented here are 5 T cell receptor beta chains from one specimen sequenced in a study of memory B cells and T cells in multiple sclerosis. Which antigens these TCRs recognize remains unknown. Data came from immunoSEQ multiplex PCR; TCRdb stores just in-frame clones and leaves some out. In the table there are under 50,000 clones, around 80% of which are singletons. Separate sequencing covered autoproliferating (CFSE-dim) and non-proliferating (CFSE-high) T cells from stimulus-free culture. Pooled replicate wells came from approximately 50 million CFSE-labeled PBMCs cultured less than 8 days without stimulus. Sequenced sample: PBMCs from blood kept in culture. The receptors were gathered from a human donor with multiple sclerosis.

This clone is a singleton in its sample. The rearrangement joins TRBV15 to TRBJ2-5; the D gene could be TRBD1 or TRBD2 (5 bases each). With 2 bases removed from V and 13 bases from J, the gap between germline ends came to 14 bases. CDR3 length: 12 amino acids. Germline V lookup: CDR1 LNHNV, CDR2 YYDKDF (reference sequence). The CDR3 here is CATSRPPGPPYF. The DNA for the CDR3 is TGTGCCACCAGCAGACCCCCGGGACCACCGTACTTC.

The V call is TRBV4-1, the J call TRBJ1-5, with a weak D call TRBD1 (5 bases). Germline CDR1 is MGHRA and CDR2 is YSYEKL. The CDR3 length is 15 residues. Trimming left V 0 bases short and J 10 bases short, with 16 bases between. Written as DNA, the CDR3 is TGCGCCAGCAGCCAAGAGGGGTCAGGGAAGGGACCCCAGCATTTT. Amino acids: CASSQEGSGKGPQHF.

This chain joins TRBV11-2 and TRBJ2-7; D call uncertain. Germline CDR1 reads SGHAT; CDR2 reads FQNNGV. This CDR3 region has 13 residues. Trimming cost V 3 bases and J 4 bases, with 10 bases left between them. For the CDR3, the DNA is TGTGCCAGCAGCTTTTATCAGACTTACGAGCAGTACTTC. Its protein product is CASSFYQTYEQYF. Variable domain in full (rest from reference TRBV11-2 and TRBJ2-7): EAGVAQSPRYKIIEKRQSVAFWCNPISGHATLYWYQQILGQGPKLLIQFQNNGVVDDSQLPKDRFSAERLKGVDSTLKIQPAKLEDSAVYLCASSFYQTYEQYFGPGTRLTVT.

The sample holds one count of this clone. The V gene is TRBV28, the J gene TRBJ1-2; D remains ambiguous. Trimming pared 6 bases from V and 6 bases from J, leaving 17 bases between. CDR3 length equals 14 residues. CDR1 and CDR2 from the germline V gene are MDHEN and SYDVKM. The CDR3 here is CASSISSAHDGYTF. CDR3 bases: TGTGCCAGCAGCATCTCGTCGGCACACGATGGCTACACCTTC.

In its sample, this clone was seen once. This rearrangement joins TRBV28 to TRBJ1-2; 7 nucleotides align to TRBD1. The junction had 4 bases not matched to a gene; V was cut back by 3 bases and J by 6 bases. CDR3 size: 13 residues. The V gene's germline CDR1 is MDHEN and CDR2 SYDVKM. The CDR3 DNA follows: TGTGCCAGCAGTTTGATACAGGGGAATGGCTACACCTTC. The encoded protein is CASSLIQGNGYTF.